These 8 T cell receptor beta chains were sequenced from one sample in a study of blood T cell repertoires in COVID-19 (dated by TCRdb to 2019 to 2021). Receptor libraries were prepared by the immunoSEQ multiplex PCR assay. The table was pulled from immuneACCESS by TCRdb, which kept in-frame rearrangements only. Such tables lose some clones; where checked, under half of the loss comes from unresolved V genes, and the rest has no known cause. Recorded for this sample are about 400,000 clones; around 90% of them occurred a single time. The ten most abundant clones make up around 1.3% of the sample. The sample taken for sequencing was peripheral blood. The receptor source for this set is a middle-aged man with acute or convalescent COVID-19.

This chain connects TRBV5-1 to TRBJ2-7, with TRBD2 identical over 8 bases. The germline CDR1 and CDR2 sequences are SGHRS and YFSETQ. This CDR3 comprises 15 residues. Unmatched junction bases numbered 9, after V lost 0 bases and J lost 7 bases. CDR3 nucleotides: TGCGCCAGCAGCTTGGCCCCCGGGAGGGCAGGAGAGCAGTACTTC. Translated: CASSLAPGRAGEQYF.

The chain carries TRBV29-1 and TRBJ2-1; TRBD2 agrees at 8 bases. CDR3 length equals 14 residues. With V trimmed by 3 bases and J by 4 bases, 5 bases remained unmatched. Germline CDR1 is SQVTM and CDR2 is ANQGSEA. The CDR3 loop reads CSVEASGQYNEQFF. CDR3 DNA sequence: TGCAGCGTTGAGGCTAGCGGGCAATACAATGAGCAGTTCTTC.

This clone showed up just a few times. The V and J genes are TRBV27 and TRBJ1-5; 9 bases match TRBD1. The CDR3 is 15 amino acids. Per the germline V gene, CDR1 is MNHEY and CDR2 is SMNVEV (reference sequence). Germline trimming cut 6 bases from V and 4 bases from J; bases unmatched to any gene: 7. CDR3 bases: TGTGCCAGCAGGGGAGGGACAGGGAATAATCAGCCCCAGCATTTT. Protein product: CASRGGTGNNQPQHF.

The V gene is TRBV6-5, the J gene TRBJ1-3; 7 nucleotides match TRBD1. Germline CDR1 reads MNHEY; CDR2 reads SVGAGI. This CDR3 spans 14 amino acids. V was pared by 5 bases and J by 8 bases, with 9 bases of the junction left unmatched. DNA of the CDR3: TGTGCCAGCAGTATGACAGGGATGGGCGACACCATATATTTT. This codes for CASSMTGMGDTIYF.

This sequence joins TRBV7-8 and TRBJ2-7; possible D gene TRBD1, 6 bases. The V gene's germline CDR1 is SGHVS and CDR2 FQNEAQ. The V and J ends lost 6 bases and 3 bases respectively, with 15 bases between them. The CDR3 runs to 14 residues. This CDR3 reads CASSSRDKLYEQYF. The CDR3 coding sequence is TGTGCCAGCAGTTCCCGGGACAAACTCTACGAGCAGTACTTC.

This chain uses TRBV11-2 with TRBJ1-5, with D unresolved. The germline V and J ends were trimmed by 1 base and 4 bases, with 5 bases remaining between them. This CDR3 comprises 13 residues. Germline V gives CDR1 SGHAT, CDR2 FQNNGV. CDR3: CASSLAQNQPQHF. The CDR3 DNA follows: TGTGCCAGCAGCTTAGCCCAAAATCAGCCCCAGCATTTT.

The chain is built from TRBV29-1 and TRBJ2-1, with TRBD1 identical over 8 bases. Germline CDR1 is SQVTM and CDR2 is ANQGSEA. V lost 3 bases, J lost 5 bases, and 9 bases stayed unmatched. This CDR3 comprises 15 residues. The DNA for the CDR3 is TGCAGCGTTGACCGCGGACAGGGTTCCCACAATGAGCAGTTCTTC. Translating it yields CSVDRGQGSHNEQFF.

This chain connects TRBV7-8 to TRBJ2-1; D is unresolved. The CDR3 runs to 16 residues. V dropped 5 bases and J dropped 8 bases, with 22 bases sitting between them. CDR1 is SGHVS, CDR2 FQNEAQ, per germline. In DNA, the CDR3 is TGTGCCAGCAGCCCGACAAGTCGATCGAATTCCGATGAGCAGTTCTTC. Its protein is CASSPTSRSNSDEQFF.